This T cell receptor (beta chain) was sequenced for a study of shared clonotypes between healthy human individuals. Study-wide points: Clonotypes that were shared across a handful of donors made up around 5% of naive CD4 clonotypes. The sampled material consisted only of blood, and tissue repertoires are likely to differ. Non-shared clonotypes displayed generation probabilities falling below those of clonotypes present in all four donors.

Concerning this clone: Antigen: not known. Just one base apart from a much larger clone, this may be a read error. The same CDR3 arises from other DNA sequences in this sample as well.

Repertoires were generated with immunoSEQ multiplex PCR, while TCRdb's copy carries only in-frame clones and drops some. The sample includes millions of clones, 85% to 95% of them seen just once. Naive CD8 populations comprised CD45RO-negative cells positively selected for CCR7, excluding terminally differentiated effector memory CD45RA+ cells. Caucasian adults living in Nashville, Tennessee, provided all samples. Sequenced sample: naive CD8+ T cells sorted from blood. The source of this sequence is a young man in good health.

CDR3 nucleotides: TGTGCCAGCAGCTTAGGGGGCCACGAGCAGTACTTC. Amino acid sequence: CASSLGGHEQYF. V gene TRBV7-2 combines with J gene TRBJ2-7; TRBD1 is a possible D gene (5 bases). The CDR3 sequence is 12 residues long. Per germline, CDR1 SGHTA and CDR2 FQGNSA. V gave up 1 base and J gave up 5 bases, with 6 bases separating them. The complete variable domain, with remaining parts taken from reference TRBV7-2 and TRBJ2-7, reads GAGVSQSPSNKVTEKGKDVELRCDPISGHTALYWYRQSLGQGLEFLIYFQGNSAPDKSGLPSDRFSAERTGGSVSTLTIQRTQQEDSAVYLCASSLGGHEQYFGPGTRLTVT.